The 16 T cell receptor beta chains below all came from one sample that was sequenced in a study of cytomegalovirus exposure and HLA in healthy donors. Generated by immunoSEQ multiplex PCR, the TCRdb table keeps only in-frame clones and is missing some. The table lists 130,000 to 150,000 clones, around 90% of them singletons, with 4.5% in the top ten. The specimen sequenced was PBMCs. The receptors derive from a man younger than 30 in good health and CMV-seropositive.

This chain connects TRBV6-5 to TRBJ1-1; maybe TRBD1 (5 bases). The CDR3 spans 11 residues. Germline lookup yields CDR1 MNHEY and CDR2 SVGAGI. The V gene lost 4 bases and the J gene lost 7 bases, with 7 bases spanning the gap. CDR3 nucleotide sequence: TGTGCCAGCAGTTGGGGGGTTGAAGCTTTCTTT. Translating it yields CASSWGVEAFF.

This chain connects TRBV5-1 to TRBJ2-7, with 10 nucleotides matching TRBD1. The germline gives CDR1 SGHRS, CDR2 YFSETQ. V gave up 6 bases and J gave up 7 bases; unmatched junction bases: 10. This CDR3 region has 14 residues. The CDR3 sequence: CASNPGTGAGEQYF. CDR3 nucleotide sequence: TGCGCCAGCAACCCCGGGACAGGGGCTGGGGAGCAGTACTTC.

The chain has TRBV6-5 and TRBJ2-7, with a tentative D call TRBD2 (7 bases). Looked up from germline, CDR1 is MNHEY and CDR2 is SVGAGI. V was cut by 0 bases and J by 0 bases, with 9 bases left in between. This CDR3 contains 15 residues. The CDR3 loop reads CASSYSGGASYEQYF. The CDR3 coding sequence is TGTGCCAGCAGTTACTCTGGGGGGGCCTCCTACGAGCAGTACTTC.

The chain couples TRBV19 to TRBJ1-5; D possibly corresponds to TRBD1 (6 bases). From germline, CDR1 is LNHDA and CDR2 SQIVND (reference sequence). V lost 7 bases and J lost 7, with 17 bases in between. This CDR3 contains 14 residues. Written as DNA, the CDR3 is TGTGCCAGTATAGGTGCAGGGGATGTACAGCCCCAGCATTTT. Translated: CASIGAGDVQPQHF.

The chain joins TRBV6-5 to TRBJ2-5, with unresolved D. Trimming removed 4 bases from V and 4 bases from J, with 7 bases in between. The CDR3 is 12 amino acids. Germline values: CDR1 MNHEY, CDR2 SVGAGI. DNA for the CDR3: TGTGCCAGCAGTTCCCTTGTAGAGACCCAGTACTTC. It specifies CASSSLVETQYF.

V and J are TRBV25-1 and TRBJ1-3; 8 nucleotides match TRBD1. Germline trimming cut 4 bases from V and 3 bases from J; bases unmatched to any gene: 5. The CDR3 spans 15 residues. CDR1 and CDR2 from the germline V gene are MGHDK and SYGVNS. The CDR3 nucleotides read TGTGCCAGCAGTGCGACAGGGGTTCTTGGAAACACCATATATTTT. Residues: CASSATGVLGNTIYF.

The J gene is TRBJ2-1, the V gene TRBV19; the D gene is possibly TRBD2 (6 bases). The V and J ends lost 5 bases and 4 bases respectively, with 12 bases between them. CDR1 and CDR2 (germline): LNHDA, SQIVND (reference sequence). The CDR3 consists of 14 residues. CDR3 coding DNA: TGTGCCAGTAGTGTTCAAGCGGGTTACAATGAGCAGTTCTTC. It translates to CASSVQAGYNEQFF.

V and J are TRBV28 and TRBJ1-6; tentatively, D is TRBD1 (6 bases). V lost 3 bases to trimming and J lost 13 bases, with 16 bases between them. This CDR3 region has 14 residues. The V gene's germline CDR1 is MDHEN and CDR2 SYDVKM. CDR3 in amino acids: CASSFRDKVSPLHF. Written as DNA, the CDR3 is TGTGCCAGCAGTTTCAGGGACAAGGTCTCGCCCCTCCACTTT.

The CDR3, as DNA: TGTGCCAGCAGAATGACAGGCGACACTGAAGCTTTCTTT. It translates to CASRMTGDTEAFF. The chain uses TRBV2 and TRBJ1-1; tentatively, D is TRBD1 (6 bases). The CDR3 loop spans 13 amino acids. The germline V gene encodes CDR1 SNHLY and CDR2 FYNNEI. Trimming left V 6 bases short and J 3 bases short, with 11 bases between.

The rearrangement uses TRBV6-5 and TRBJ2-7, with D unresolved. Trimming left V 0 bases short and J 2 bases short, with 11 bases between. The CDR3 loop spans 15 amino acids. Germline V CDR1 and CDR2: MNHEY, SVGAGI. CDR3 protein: CASSYSLGRTYEQYF. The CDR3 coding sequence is TGTGCCAGCAGTTACTCGTTGGGCAGGACCTACGAGCAGTACTTC.

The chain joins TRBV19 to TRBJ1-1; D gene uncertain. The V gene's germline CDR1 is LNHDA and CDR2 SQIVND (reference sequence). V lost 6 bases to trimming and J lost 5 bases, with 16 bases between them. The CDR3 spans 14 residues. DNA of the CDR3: TGTGCCAGTAGGACCGGGAGCAAATCAACTGAAGCTTTCTTT. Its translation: CASRTGSKSTEAFF.

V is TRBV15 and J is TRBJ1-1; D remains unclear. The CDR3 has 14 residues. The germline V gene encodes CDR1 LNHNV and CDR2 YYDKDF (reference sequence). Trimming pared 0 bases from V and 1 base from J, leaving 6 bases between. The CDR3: CATSRDPGNTEAFF. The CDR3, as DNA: TGTGCCACCAGCAGAGATCCGGGGAACACTGAAGCTTTCTTT. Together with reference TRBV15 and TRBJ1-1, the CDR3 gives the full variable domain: DAMVIQNPRYQVTQFGKPVTLSCSQTLNHNVMYWYQQKSSQAPKLLFHYYDKDFNNEADTPDNFQSRRPNTSFCFLDIRSPGLGDTAMYLCATSRDPGNTEAFFGQGTRLTVV.

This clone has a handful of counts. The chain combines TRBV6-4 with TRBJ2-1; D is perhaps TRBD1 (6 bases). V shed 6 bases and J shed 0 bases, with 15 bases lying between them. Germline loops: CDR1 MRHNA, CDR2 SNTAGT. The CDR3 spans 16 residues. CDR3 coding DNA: TGTGCCAGCAGCGAAGTCAGGGGCACCTCCTACAATGAGCAGTTCTTC. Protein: CASSEVRGTSYNEQFF.

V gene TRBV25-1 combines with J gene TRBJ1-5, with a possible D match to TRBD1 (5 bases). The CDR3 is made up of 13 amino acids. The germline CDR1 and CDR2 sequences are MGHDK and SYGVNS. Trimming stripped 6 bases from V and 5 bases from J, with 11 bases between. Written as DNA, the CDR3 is TGTGCCAGCAGCGGGCAGGGCCATCAGCCCCAGCATTTT. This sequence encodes CASSGQGHQPQHF.

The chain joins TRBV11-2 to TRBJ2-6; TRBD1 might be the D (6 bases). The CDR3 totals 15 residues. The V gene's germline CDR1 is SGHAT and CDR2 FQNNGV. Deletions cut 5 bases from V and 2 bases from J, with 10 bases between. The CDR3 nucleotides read TGTGCCAGCAGCCCCACAGGGCCTGGGGCCAACGTCCTGACTTTC. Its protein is CASSPTGPGANVLTF.

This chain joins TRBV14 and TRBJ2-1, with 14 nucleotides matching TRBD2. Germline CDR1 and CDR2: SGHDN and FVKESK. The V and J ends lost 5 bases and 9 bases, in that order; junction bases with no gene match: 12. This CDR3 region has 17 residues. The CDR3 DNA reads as TGTGCCAGCAGCGCATCCGGGACTAGCGGGAGTCAGGGTGAGCAGTTCTTC. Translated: CASSASGTSGSQGEQFF.